The source of this TCR beta chain is a study of T cells after posttransplantation cyclophosphamide. Germline values: CDR1 LGHNA, CDR2 YNFKEQ. CDR3 size: 14 residues. V lost 1 base, J lost 5 bases, and 5 bases stayed unmatched. Sequencing was performed with immunoSEQ multiplex PCR; in TCRdb, only in-frame clones are kept and a portion is missing. Of 45,000 to 65,000 clones listed, 90% to 95% were seen once; the top ten hold approximately 2.8%. Study results and caveats: Blood and skin or GI T cell repertoires showed limited TRB overlap.

Details on this clone: Its specificity is unknown.

The J gene is TRBJ2-7, the V gene TRBV4-2, with 7 bases that match TRBD1. Sequencing was carried out using PBMCs. This receptor was identified in a woman in her thirties in good health and a related stem cell transplant donor. In nucleotides, the CDR3 is TGTGCCAGCAGCCAAGGACAGGGACCCCACGAGCAGTACTTC. It yields the protein CASSQGQGPHEQYF.